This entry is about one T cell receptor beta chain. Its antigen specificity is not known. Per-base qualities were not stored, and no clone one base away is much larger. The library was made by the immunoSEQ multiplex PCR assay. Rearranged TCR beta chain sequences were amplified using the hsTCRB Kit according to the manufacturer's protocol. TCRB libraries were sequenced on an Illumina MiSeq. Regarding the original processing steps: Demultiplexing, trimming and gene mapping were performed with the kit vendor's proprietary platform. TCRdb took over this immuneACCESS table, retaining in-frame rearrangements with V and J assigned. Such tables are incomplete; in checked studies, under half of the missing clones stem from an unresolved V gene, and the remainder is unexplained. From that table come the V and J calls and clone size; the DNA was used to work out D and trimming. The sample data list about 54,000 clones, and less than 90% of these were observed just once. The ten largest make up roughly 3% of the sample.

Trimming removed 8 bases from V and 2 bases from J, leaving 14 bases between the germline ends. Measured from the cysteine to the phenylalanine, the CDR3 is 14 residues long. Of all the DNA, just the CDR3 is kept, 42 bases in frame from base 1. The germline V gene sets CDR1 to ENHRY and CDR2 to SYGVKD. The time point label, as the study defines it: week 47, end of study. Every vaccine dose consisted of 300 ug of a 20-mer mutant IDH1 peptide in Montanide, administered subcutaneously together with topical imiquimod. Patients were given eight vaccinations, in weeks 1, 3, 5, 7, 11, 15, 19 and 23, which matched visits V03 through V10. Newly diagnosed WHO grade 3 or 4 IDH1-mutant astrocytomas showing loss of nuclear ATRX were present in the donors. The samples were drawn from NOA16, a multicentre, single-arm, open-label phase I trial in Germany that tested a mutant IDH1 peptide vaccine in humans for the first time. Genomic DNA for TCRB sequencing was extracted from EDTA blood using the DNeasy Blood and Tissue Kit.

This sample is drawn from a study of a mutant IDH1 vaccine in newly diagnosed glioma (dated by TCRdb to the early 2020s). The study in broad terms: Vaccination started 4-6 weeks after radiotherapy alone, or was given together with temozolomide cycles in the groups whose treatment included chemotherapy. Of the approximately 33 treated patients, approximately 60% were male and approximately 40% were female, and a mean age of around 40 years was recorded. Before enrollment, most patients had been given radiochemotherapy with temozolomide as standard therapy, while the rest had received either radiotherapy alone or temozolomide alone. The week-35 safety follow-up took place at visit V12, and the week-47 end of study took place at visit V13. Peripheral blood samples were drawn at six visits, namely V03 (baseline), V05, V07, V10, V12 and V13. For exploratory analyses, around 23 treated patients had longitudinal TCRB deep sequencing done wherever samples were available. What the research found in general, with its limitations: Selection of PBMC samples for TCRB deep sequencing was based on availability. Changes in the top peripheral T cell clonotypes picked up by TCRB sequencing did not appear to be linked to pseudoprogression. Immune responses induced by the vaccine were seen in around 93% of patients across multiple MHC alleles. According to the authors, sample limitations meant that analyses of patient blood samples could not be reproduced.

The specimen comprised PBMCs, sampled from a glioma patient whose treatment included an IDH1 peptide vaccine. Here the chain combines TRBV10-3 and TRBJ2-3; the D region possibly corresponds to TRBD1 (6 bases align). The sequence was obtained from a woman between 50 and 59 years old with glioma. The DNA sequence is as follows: TGTGCCATCGCGAGGGACAACCCCACAGATACGCAGTATTTT. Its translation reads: CAIARDNPTDTQYF.